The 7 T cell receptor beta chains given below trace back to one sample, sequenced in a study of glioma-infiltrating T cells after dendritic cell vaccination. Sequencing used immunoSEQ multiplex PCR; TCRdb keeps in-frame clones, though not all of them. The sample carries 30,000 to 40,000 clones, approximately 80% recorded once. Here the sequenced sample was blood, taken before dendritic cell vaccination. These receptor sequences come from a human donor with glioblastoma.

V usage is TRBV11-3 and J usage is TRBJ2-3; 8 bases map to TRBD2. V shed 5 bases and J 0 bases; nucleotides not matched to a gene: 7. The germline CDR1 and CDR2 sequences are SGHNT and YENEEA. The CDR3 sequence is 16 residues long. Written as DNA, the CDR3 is TGTGCCAGCAGCCTACGCGGGGGGAGTAGCACAGATACGCAGTATTTT. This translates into CASSLRGGSSTDTQYF. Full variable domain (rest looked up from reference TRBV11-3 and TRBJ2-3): EAGVVQSPRYKIIEKKQPVAFWCNPISGHNTLYWYLQNLGQGPELLIRYENEEAVDDSQLPKDRFSAERLKGVDSTLKIQPAELGDSAVYLCASSLRGGSSTDTQYFGPGTRLTVL.

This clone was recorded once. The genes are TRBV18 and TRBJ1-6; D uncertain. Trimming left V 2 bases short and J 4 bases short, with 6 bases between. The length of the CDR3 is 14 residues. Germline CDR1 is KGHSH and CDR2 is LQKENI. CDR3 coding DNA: TGTGCCAGCTCACCAACAGATTATAATTCACCCCTCCACTTT. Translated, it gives CASSPTDYNSPLHF.

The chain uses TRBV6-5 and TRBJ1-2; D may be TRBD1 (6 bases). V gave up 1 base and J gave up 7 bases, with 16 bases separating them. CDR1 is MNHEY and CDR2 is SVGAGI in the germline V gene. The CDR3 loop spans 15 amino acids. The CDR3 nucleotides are TGTGCCAGCAGTTACTGGACAGACTCAGCGAGTGGCTACACCTTC. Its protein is CASSYWTDSASGYTF.

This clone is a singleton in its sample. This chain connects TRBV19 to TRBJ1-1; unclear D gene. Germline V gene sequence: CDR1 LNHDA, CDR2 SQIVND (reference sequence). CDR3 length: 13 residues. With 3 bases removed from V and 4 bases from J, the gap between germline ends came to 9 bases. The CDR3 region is CASSIFSSTEAFF. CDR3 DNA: TGTGCCAGTAGTATTTTTAGTAGCACTGAAGCTTTCTTT.

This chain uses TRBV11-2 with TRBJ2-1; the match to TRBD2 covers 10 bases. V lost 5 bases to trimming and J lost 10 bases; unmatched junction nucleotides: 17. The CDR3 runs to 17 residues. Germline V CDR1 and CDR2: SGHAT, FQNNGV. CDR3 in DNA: TGTGCCAGCAGCCCCAGCCCAGCGGGGGGGCCGGGTGTAGAGCAGTTCTTC. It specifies CASSPSPAGGPGVEQFF.

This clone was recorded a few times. The DNA for the CDR3 is TGCGCCAGCAGCTTGGCCGGCCCCGCAGCGGATACGCAGTATTTT. Translation gives CASSLAGPAADTQYF. The V and J genes are TRBV5-1 and TRBJ2-3; D is unresolved. CDR1 SGHRS and CDR2 YFSETQ come from the germline V gene. Trimming took off 0 bases at V and 6 bases at J, with 14 bases between the two ends. The CDR3 runs to 15 residues.

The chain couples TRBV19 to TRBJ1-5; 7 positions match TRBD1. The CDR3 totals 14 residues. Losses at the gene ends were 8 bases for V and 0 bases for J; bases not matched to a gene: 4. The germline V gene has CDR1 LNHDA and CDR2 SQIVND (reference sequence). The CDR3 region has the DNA TGTGCCAGTGTCGGACAGGCTAGCAATCAGCCCCAGCATTTT. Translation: CASVGQASNQPQHF.